By proportion, the clone carrying this T cell receptor beta chain is large (0.1 to 1%). These data are taken from a study of metastatic and nonmetastatic thyroid tumors. Every patient underwent thyroid surgery untreated. CDR3 length: 14 amino acids. Germline assignment: CDR1 ENHRY and CDR2 SYGVKD. The V segment lost 4 bases and the J segment 5 bases; nucleotides outside the gene matches: 3. MiXCR was used by TCRdb to re-call the PCR reads. The sample records several thousand clones, roughly a third being singletons. The V and J genes are TRBV10-3 and TRBJ2-1; 9 bases map to TRBD2. The sequencing input was adjacent normal tissue. The clonotype comes from a male donor with papillary thyroid cancer or a benign thyroid nodule (not recorded which). Some clones in this sample may be carry-over from other donors' samples. This CDR3 reads CAISASGDNNEQFF. CDR3 DNA: TGTGCCATCAGTGCTAGCGGGGATAACAATGAGCAGTTCTTC.